This TCR beta chain was found in a study of blood T cell repertoires in COVID-19. Germline CDR1 reads MDHEN; CDR2 reads SYDVKM. V lost 5 bases and J lost 6; bases outside the gene matches: 12. The CDR3 runs to 16 residues. Generated by immunoSEQ multiplex PCR, the TCRdb table keeps only in-frame clones and is missing some. The sample yields 300,000 to 400,000 clones, 70% to 90% seen once. The sequence was obtained from a woman in her thirties or forties with acute COVID-19. The rearrangement links TRBV28 to TRBJ2-1; 8 positions agree with TRBD1. Sequenced material: PBMCs or T cells enriched from blood (not recorded which). In DNA form, the CDR3 reads TGTGCCAGCAGTCCCAGGACAGGGAAGTTTGGCAATGAGCAGTTCTTC. Its protein product is CASSPRTGKFGNEQFF.